These 29 T cell receptor beta chains came from one sample sequenced in a study of monozygotic twins with inflammatory bowel disease. TCRdb derives one entry per CDR3 protein from the 5' RACE reads, leaving out DNA. Here the sample table reports around 140,000 distinct CDR3 sequences. Specimen: blood. The receptors derive from a human donor with ulcerative colitis or Crohn's disease, or a healthy co-twin of an affected twin (not recorded which).

The rearrangement joins TRBV27 to TRBJ2-1; TCRdb's assignment of TRBD2 cannot be checked, as there is no DNA. The CDR3 is made up of 17 amino acids. Per germline, CDR1 MNHEY and CDR2 SMNVEV (reference sequence). The CDR3 loop is CASTLLGAGQSYNEQFF.

The rearrangement uses TRBV20-1 and TRBJ1-2; TCRdb selects TRBD1, and the lack of DNA leaves this call unchecked. From germline, CDR1 is DFQATT and CDR2 SNEGSKA (reference sequence). This CDR3 comprises 15 residues. This chain's CDR3 is CSAIDGDSGDYGYTF.

The rearrangement uses TRBV7-9 and TRBJ2-1; the D call of TRBD2 rests on TCRdb alone, since no DNA is present to check it. The CDR3 covers 16 residues. Germline V gene lookup returns CDR1 SEHNR and CDR2 FQNEAQ (reference sequence). The CDR3 loop is CASSLSGAGGYNEQFF.

The genes are TRBV6-5 and TRBJ2-7; TCRdb proposes TRBD1, but this gene call is untestable without DNA. Germline V gene sequence: CDR1 MNHEY, CDR2 SVGAGI. The CDR3 length is 16 residues. The CDR3 loop reads CASTQYRDGGSYEQYF.

The V gene is TRBV15, the J gene TRBJ2-3; no DNA is available, so the TRBD1 call from TCRdb remains unchecked. From germline, CDR1 is LNHNV and CDR2 YYDKDF (reference sequence). This CDR3 has 17 residues. The CDR3 sequence: CATSRGTGTGRGNTQYF.

The chain couples TRBV12-3 or TRBV12-4 to TRBJ2-5; as DNA is missing, the TRBD1 call by TCRdb cannot be tested. The length of the CDR3 is 16 residues. CDR3 protein: CASRRGREGYGETQYF.

V usage is TRBV13 and J usage is TRBJ1-2; the D call from TCRdb, TRBD1, cannot be confirmed without DNA. CDR1 is PRHDT, CDR2 FYEKMQ, per germline (reference sequence). The CDR3 contains 13 residues. CDR3: CASRRGRSYGYTF.

V and J are TRBV7-2 and TRBJ2-5; TCRdb's assignment of TRBD2 cannot be checked, as there is no DNA. Looked up from germline, CDR1 is SGHTA and CDR2 is FQGNSA. The CDR3 loop spans 14 amino acids. CDR3 amino acids: CASSQTAGVGTQYF.

This CDR3 is CASSWGRGTGELFF. The rearrangement joins TRBV27 to TRBJ2-2; TCRdb indicates TRBD1, and absent DNA this call remains unverified. CDR3 length: 14 amino acids. CDR1 and CDR2 (germline): MNHEY, SMNVEV (reference sequence).

The rearrangement uses TRBV13 and TRBJ1-3. This CDR3 is 14 amino acids long. Germline lookup yields CDR1 PRHDT and CDR2 FYEKMQ (reference sequence). Here the CDR3 reads CASSQRDPWNTIYF.

The chain joins TRBV12-3 or TRBV12-4 to TRBJ2-7; TCRdb returns TRBD1, unconfirmable since there is no DNA. The CDR3 spans 15 residues. CDR3 amino acids: CASSSTRRSPYEQYF.

The chain has TRBV20-1 and TRBJ2-7; TCRdb picks TRBD1, but there is no DNA to check that call. The V gene's germline CDR1 is DFQATT and CDR2 SNEGSKA (reference sequence). CDR3 length: 13 amino acids. This chain's CDR3 is CSASRPTPDEQYF.

The J gene is TRBJ1-1, the V gene TRBV20-1. The germline gives CDR1 DFQATT, CDR2 SNEGSKA (reference sequence). The CDR3 is 13 amino acids. CDR3 sequence reads: CSAPTKMDTEAFF.

V gene TRBV7-8 combines with J gene TRBJ1-1; no DNA is available, so the TRBD1 call from TCRdb remains unchecked. This CDR3 contains 16 residues. Germline V lookup: CDR1 SGHVS, CDR2 FQNEAQ. The CDR3 here is CASSQHRVGMNTEAFF.

The chain couples TRBV15 to TRBJ2-1; the D call of TRBD1 rests on TCRdb alone, since no DNA is present to check it. This CDR3 has 19 residues. Germline V gives CDR1 LNHNV, CDR2 YYDKDF (reference sequence). The CDR3 here is CATSRDKGTGSSSYNEQFF.

The chain couples TRBV6-5 to TRBJ1-3. Germline-derived CDR1 and CDR2 are MNHEY and SVGAGI. This CDR3 has 16 residues. The CDR3 here is CASSYQMDDSGNTIYF.

This chain links TRBV5-1 with TRBJ2-5. The CDR3 has 16 residues. CDR1 is SGHRS, CDR2 YFSETQ, per germline. The CDR3 region is CASSLVSGGIQETQYF.

The chain has TRBV6-2 or TRBV6-3 and TRBJ2-7; as DNA is missing, the TRBD1 call by TCRdb cannot be tested. Germline values: CDR1 MNHEY, CDR2 SVGEGT. The CDR3 is made up of 13 amino acids. The CDR3 here is CASTRGGMYEQYF.

The chain recombines TRBV5-1 with TRBJ1-5. The CDR3 has 13 amino acids. CDR1 is SGHRS and CDR2 is YFSETQ in the germline V gene. The CDR3 sequence is CASSLAEGRPQHF. The full variable domain, rest sourced from reference TRBV5-1 and TRBJ1-5, is KAGVTQTPRYLIKTRGQQVTLSCSPISGHRSVSWYQQTPGQGLQFLFEYFSETQRNKGNFPGRFSGRQFSNSRSEMNVSTLELGDSALYLCASSLAEGRPQHFGDGTRLSIL.

V and J are TRBV20-1 and TRBJ1-6; TCRdb names TRBD1, which stays unverified in the absence of DNA. Germline values: CDR1 DFQATT, CDR2 SNEGSKA (reference sequence). This CDR3 is 16 amino acids long. CDR3 protein: CSARNWAQGDNSPLHF.

The CDR3 sequence is CSATFTGVDYGYTF. V is TRBV20-1 and J is TRBJ1-2; TCRdb's D gene call, TRBD1, goes unchecked for lack of DNA. CDR1 and CDR2 (germline): DFQATT, SNEGSKA (reference sequence). This CDR3 is built from 14 residues.

The gene calls are TRBV15 and TRBJ1-6; the TRBD1 assignment by TCRdb is unverifiable without DNA. Germline V CDR1 and CDR2: LNHNV, YYDKDF (reference sequence). The CDR3 runs 16 residues. The CDR3 sequence: CATSRELARGASPLHF.

The J gene is TRBJ2-3, the V gene TRBV6-2 or TRBV6-3; no DNA is available, so the TRBD2 call from TCRdb remains unchecked. This CDR3 spans 20 amino acids. The germline V gene encodes CDR1 MNHEY and CDR2 SVGEGT. The CDR3 loop is CASSSGTSGGGPRVIYTQYF.

The chain combines TRBV5-6 with TRBJ2-1; TCRdb outputs TRBD2, but without DNA this stays unchecked. This CDR3 has 15 residues. Germline V lookup: CDR1 SGHDT, CDR2 YYEEEE. This CDR3 reads CASSLGGVAYNEQFF.

This chain connects TRBV7-2 to TRBJ2-5; TCRdb outputs TRBD1, but without DNA this stays unchecked. Germline-derived CDR1 and CDR2 are SGHTA and FQGNSA. There are 14 residues in the CDR3. CDR3 in amino acids: CASSSTGNAETQYF.

The rearrangement joins TRBV3-1 to TRBJ2-2; the D call from TCRdb, TRBD2, cannot be confirmed without DNA. The CDR3 has 16 residues. Germline CDR1 LGHDT, CDR2 YNNKEL (reference sequence). The CDR3 reads CASSRARLAMTGELFF.

J is TRBJ1-1 and V is TRBV20-1; TCRdb's D call, TRBD1, is unchecked because there is no DNA. Germline loops: CDR1 DFQATT, CDR2 SNEGSKA (reference sequence). The CDR3 loop spans 15 amino acids. This CDR3 is CSARDSTVPYSEAFF.

This chain uses TRBV5-1 with TRBJ2-7; checking the TCRdb D call of TRBD1 is not possible without DNA. Germline-derived CDR1 and CDR2 are SGHRS and YFSETQ. The CDR3 sequence is 14 residues long. CDR3 region: CASSRRGNSYEHYF.

V gene TRBV4-3 combines with J gene TRBJ1-2; TCRdb selects TRBD1, and the lack of DNA leaves this call unchecked. The CDR3 is made up of 17 amino acids. CDR1 and CDR2 (germline): LGHNA, YSLEER. The CDR3 sequence: CASSHRLGTGVNYGYTF.